This section outlines one T cell receptor beta chain sequence together with its context. This specimen belongs to a study of blood T cell repertoires in COVID-19. V was trimmed by 0 bases and J by 1 base, leaving 12 bases between them. Germline-derived CDR1 and CDR2 are SQVTM and ANQGSEA. The CDR3 runs 15 residues. The assay was immunoSEQ multiplex PCR, and TCRdb's table has in-frame clones only and misses some. The sample lists around 260,000 clones, about nine tenths seen once, with roughly 0.96% in the top ten. The material sequenced was peripheral blood. V and J are TRBV29-1 and TRBJ1-1; TRBD1 might be the D (5 bases). The TCR comes from a woman in her forties who had recovered from COVID-19. DNA of the CDR3: TGCAGCGTTGAAGACAGGGTAGGGGCGAACACTGAAGCTTTCTTT. As protein: CSVEDRVGANTEAFF.